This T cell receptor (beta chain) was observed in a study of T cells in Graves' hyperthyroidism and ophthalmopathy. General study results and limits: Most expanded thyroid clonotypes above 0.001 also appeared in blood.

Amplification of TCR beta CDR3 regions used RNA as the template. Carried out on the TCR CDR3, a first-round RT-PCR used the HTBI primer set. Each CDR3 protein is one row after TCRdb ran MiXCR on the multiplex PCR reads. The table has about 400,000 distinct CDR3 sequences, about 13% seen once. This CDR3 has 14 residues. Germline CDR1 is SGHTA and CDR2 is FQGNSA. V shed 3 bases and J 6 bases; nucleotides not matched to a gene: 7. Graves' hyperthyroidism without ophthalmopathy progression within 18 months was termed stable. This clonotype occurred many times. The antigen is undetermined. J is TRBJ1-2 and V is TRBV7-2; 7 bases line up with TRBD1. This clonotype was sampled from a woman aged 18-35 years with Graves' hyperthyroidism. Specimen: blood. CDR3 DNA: TGTGCCAGCAGCTTGCAGGGGGGATCTGATGGCTACACCTTC. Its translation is CASSLQGGSDGYTF.